The source of this T cell receptor (beta chain) is a study of beta chain features in type 1 diabetes. With regard to this clone: Its antigen is unknown.

The length of the CDR3 is 16 residues. Trimming shortened V by 5 bases and J by 0 bases, and 14 bases separated the two germline ends. The germline gives CDR1 SGHAT, CDR2 FQNNGV. Whole-study results and caveats: Patients' naive, central memory and regulatory TCRB repertoires appeared more alike than those of healthy donors.

The single heparinised draw taken from each donor contained 90 to 150 mL of blood on average. Sequenced material consisted of expressed TCRB transcripts (all of the isolated RNA was reverse transcribed). Read counts averaged around 3.5 million for samples of naive, central memory and regulatory T cells. TCRdb's copy holds only in-frame clones and misses some; the assay was immunoSEQ multiplex PCR. The sample consists of about 320,000 clones, less than 15% of them appearing once. This chain uses TRBV11-2 with TRBJ1-3; unclear D gene. The receptor was isolated from a man aged 25 to 45 in good health. Sequenced material: central memory CD4+ T cells from blood. The CDR3 reads CASSADGVLSGNTIYF. The CDR3 DNA is TGTGCCAGCAGCGCGGACGGCGTCCTCTCTGGAAACACCATATATTTT.